Presented here are 25 T cell receptor beta chains from one specimen sequenced in a study of blood T cell repertoires in COVID-19. Here immunoSEQ multiplex PCR was the method, and the copy in TCRdb shows in-frame clones only, minus some. The sample carries some 87,000 clones, roughly 75% recorded once. Sequencing used peripheral blood. These receptors were taken from a man aged 45 to 65 who had recovered from COVID-19.

V and J are TRBV6-5 and TRBJ1-3; the D gene is possibly TRBD1 (5 bases). Germline V gives CDR1 MNHEY, CDR2 SVGAGI. The CDR3 has 15 amino acids. Trimming left V 2 bases short and J 4 bases short, with 12 bases between. The CDR3 loop is CASSYRGSGGNTIYF. CDR3 nucleotide sequence: TGTGCCAGCAGTTACAGGGGCAGTGGAGGAAACACCATATATTTT.

The chain carries TRBV7-2 and TRBJ2-7, with TRBD2 matching over 7 bases. With V trimmed by 1 base and J by 3 bases, 3 bases remained unmatched. The CDR3 contains 14 residues. Per the germline V gene, CDR1 is SGHTA and CDR2 is FQGNSA. The CDR3 DNA reads TGTGCCAGCAGCTTAGATGGGACTAACTACGAGCAGTACTTC. Translating it yields CASSLDGTNYEQYF.

V and J are TRBV3-1 (or the pseudogene TRBV3-2) and TRBJ2-3; 12 bases line up with TRBD2. The germline CDR1 and CDR2 sequences are LGHDT and YNNKEL (reference sequence). V lost 2 bases and J lost 2; bases outside the gene matches: 2. CDR3 length: 16 amino acids. DNA for the CDR3: TGTGCCAGCAGCCAAAGACTAGCGGGGGCCACAGATACGCAGTATTTT. Protein product: CASSQRLAGATDTQYF.

CDR3 region: CASSFGGDVDTQYF. The CDR3 coding sequence is TGCGCCAGCAGCTTCGGGGGGGATGTAGATACGCAGTATTTT. This sequence joins TRBV5-1 and TRBJ2-3, with TRBD2 identical over 8 bases. The CDR3 sequence is 14 residues long. The germline gives CDR1 SGHRS, CDR2 YFSETQ. The junction had 4 bases not matched to a gene; V was cut back by 2 bases and J by 5 bases.

The chain combines TRBV7-9 with TRBJ1-2, with D perhaps TRBD1 (5 bases). CDR1 and CDR2 (germline): SEHNR, FQNEAQ (reference sequence). The ends were cut back, 3 bases at V and 2 bases at J, with 10 bases in the middle. The CDR3 extends over 14 amino acids. DNA for the CDR3: TGTGCCAGCAGCTTGGTTAACAGGAACTATGGCTACACCTTC. It translates to CASSLVNRNYGYTF.

The chain uses TRBV6-6 and TRBJ1-3, with TRBD1 matching 7 bases. The J segment lost 1 base and the V segment lost 5 bases, leaving 11 bases of the junction unmatched. CDR1 MNHNY and CDR2 SVGAGI come from the germline V gene (reference sequence). This CDR3 comprises 17 residues. The CDR3 nucleotides read TGTGCCAGCAGTCCTCCGGGACAGAGTTTTTCTGGAAACACCATATATTTT. The encoded protein is CASSPPGQSFSGNTIYF.

The rearrangement uses TRBV11-2 and TRBJ1-1; 7 nucleotides align to TRBD1. CDR1 and CDR2 from the germline V gene are SGHAT and FQNNGV. With 5 bases clipped from V and 0 bases from J, the junction kept 3 bases outside the gene matches. The CDR3 contains 14 residues. CDR3 sequence: CASSHGQVNTEAFF. CDR3 bases: TGTGCCAGCAGCCATGGACAGGTGAACACTGAAGCTTTCTTT.

J is TRBJ2-2 and V is TRBV6-5, with D unclear. V shed 7 bases and J shed 3 bases, with 15 bases lying between them. This CDR3 is built from 15 residues. In germline, CDR1 is MNHEY, CDR2 SVGAGI. CDR3 sequence (DNA): TGTGCCAGCACCAAAGCGACGATCGACACCGGGGAGCTGTTTTTT. The encoded protein is CASTKATIDTGELFF.

This chain connects TRBV10-3 to TRBJ2-7; 7 bases are shared with TRBD2. The length of the CDR3 is 13 residues. V dropped 6 bases and J dropped 4; count of bases not matched to a gene: 6. Per germline, CDR1 ENHRY and CDR2 SYGVKD. The CDR3 nucleotides are TGTGCCATCAGCGCAGGGAGGGGTTACGAGCAGTACTTC. Translating gives CAISAGRGYEQYF.

The rearrangement uses TRBV19 and TRBJ1-5, with D unclear. Germline lookup yields CDR1 LNHDA and CDR2 SQIVND (reference sequence). The CDR3 has 12 residues. Between the trimmed V and J ends, which lost 6 bases and 3 bases, there was a span of 6 bases. In nucleotides, the CDR3 is TGTGCCAGTAGCTTTATCAATCAGCCCCAGCATTTT. Its protein product is CASSFINQPQHF.

The J gene is TRBJ1-4, the V gene TRBV5-4; 8 bases match TRBD1. Germline V gene lookup returns CDR1 SGHNT and CDR2 YYREEE (reference sequence). CDR3 length: 15 amino acids. V was pared by 4 bases and J by 0 bases, with 2 bases of the junction left unmatched. CDR3 region: CASSMTGATNEKLFF. CDR3 DNA: TGTGCCAGCAGCATGACAGGGGCAACTAATGAAAAACTGTTTTTT.

V is TRBV5-1 and J is TRBJ2-7; no definite D call. Trimming left V 5 bases short and J 1 base short, with 13 bases between. The CDR3 loop spans 14 amino acids. Germline V gene data show CDR1 as SGHRS and CDR2 as YFSETQ. The CDR3: CASSQTVPSYEQYF. CDR3 nucleotide sequence: TGCGCCAGCAGTCAAACGGTACCTTCCTACGAGCAGTACTTC.

This clone was seen a few times. The rearrangement joins TRBV7-2 to TRBJ2-5; a possible D gene is TRBD2 (6 bases). The CDR3 sequence is 15 residues long. Germline V gene sequence: CDR1 SGHTA, CDR2 FQGNSA. With 2 bases removed from V and 1 base from J, the gap between germline ends came to 11 bases. The CDR3 here is CASSLLWGVQETQYF. The CDR3 DNA reads TGTGCCAGCAGCTTACTTTGGGGGGTCCAAGAGACCCAGTACTTC. The whole variable domain, remainder taken from reference TRBV7-2 and TRBJ2-5, is GAGVSQSPSNKVTEKGKDVELRCDPISGHTALYWYRQSLGQGLEFLIYFQGNSAPDKSGLPSDRFSAERTGGSVSTLTIQRTQQEDSAVYLCASSLLWGVQETQYFGPGTRLLVL.

The CDR3 DNA sequence: TGTGCCAGCAGCCCTACTAGCGGGGCGAACACCGGGGAGCTGTTTTTT. Its translation is CASSPTSGANTGELFF. The chain recombines TRBV7-6 with TRBJ2-2, with 10 bases lining up with TRBD2. V was clipped by 5 bases and J by 0 bases; unmatched bases: 3. CDR1 and CDR2 from the germline V gene are SGHVS and FNYEAQ. This CDR3 is built from 16 residues.

This chain links TRBV7-2 with TRBJ2-5; D possibly corresponds to TRBD1 (5 bases). CDR1 and CDR2 from the germline V gene are SGHTA and FQGNSA. The V end lost 6 bases, the J end lost 5 bases, and 13 bases lay between the germline ends. The CDR3 is 13 residues long. CDR3 sequence reads: CASRSGLQETQYF. In DNA form, the CDR3 reads TGTGCCAGCAGGTCAGGGTTGCAGGAGACCCAGTACTTC.

This chain connects TRBV18 to TRBJ2-1, with 14 bases aligning to TRBD2. The CDR3 is 16 residues long. In germline, CDR1 is KGHSH, CDR2 LQKENI. Unmatched junction bases numbered 5, after V lost 3 bases and J lost 7 bases. The CDR3 protein is CASSPGLAGARNEQFF. The CDR3, as DNA: TGTGCCAGCTCACCGGGACTAGCGGGAGCGAGGAATGAGCAGTTCTTC.

CDR3 residues: CASSLMAGVEAFF. DNA for the CDR3: TGTGCCAGCAGCTTAATGGCGGGCGTTGAAGCTTTCTTT. The rearrangement links TRBV7-3 to TRBJ1-1; no clear D gene. V lost 1 base to trimming and J lost 7 bases, with 10 bases between them. The CDR3 has 13 amino acids. Per the germline V gene, CDR1 is SGHTA and CDR2 is FQGTGA.

This chain links TRBV25-1 with TRBJ2-2; tentative D call: TRBD1 (5 bases). Germline CDR1 and CDR2: MGHDK and SYGVNS. This CDR3 contains 13 residues. The V end was cut by 8 bases, the J end by 6 bases, with 13 bases between. The CDR3 region is CASQTRDAGELFF. The CDR3 nucleotides read TGTGCCAGCCAGACCAGGGATGCCGGGGAGCTGTTTTTT.

This clone was seen more than once but under ten times. The chain recombines TRBV4-2 with TRBJ1-2, with TRBD1 identical over 8 bases. The V and J ends lost 1 base and 2 bases, in that order; junction bases with no gene match: 9. CDR3 length equals 17 residues. Germline V gene sequence: CDR1 LGHNA, CDR2 YNFKEQ. Here the CDR3 DNA reads TGTGCCAGCAGCCAAGGTCGGACAGGGAACGCCAACTATGGCTACACCTTC. Translating it yields CASSQGRTGNANYGYTF.

CDR3 residues: CASSTTSGRGPGELFF. The CDR3 DNA sequence: TGTGCCAGCAGTACGACTAGCGGGAGGGGCCCCGGGGAGCTGTTTTTT. The V gene is TRBV27, the J gene TRBJ2-2; 14 positions match TRBD2. The CDR3 totals 16 residues. Germline values: CDR1 MNHEY, CDR2 SMNVEV (reference sequence). Losses at the gene ends were 5 bases for V and 6 bases for J; bases not matched to a gene: 5.

This clone was seen a handful of times. The gene calls are TRBV19 and TRBJ2-2, with TRBD1 matching 11 bases. The CDR3 extends over 19 amino acids. Per germline, CDR1 LNHDA and CDR2 SQIVND (reference sequence). J lost 4 bases, V lost 3 bases, and 13 bases had no gene match. The CDR3 here is CASSILGFRTGGTTGELFF. CDR3 sequence (DNA): TGTGCCAGTAGTATTCTTGGTTTTAGGACAGGGGGCACCACCGGGGAGCTGTTTTTT.

This chain links TRBV2 with TRBJ2-7; TRBD1 is a possible D gene (6 bases). Germline loops: CDR1 SNHLY, CDR2 FYNNEI. The V and J ends lost 10 bases and 3 bases respectively, with 13 bases between them. The CDR3 runs to 12 residues. CDR3 bases: TGTGCCACTCAGGGGAACAGCTACGAGCAGTACTTC. It codes for CATQGNSYEQYF. Full variable domain (rest looked up from reference TRBV2 and TRBJ2-7): EPEVTQTPSHQVTQMGQEVILRCVPISNHLYFYWYRQILGQKVEFLVSFYNNEISEKSEIFDDQFSVERPDGSNFTLKIRSTKLEDSAMYFCATQGNSYEQYFGPGTRLTVT.

In DNA, the CDR3 is TGTGCCAGTAGTATAGGCGGGGCAACTAATGAAAAACTGTTTTTT. It translates to CASSIGGATNEKLFF. The V call is TRBV19, the J call TRBJ1-4, with D unresolved. Germline assignment: CDR1 LNHDA and CDR2 SQIVND (reference sequence). The V gene lost 1 base and the J gene lost 0 bases, with 6 bases spanning the gap. The CDR3 loop spans 15 amino acids.

The rearrangement joins TRBV11-2 to TRBJ2-7; 7 bases are shared with TRBD1. This CDR3 has 15 amino acids. Germline V gene data show CDR1 as SGHAT and CDR2 as FQNNGV. V was clipped by 3 bases and J by 2 bases; unmatched bases: 7. The CDR3 DNA follows: TGTGCCAGCAGCTTGAATACAGGGGCGGCCTACGAGCAGTACTTC. Amino acid sequence: CASSLNTGAAYEQYF. The whole variable domain, remainder taken from reference TRBV11-2 and TRBJ2-7, is EAGVAQSPRYKIIEKRQSVAFWCNPISGHATLYWYQQILGQGPKLLIQFQNNGVVDDSQLPKDRFSAERLKGVDSTLKIQPAKLEDSAVYLCASSLNTGAAYEQYFGPGTRLTVT.

The CDR3 nucleotides are TGTGCCAGCACGAAAACTGCGACGGGAGTAACAAATGAGCAGTTCTTC. Protein: CASTKTATGVTNEQFF. V usage is TRBV9 and J usage is TRBJ2-1; possible D gene TRBD2, 6 bases. Germline loops: CDR1 SGDLS, CDR2 YYNGEE. The CDR3 has 16 residues. The V end lost 6 bases, the J end lost 7 bases, and 23 bases lay between the germline ends.